A selection of T cell receptor beta chains follows, all from one sample in a study of blood T cell repertoires in COVID-19. Here immunoSEQ multiplex PCR was the method, and the copy in TCRdb shows in-frame clones only, minus some. This table holds roughly 170,000 clones, about 85% found once. The sequencing input was peripheral blood. These receptors were taken from a woman between 50 and 59 years old with COVID-19, enrolled during active disease. The CDR3 runs from the conserved cysteine through the conserved F or W. The D gene is left open where the match is weak. Not every row has a clone size; where given, it reads once, few, many or a size class.

J | V | D | size | DNA | CDR3
TRBJ1-6 | TRBV6-5 | NA | NA | TGTGCCAGCAGTCTCGGCAGGGTCAATTCACCCCTCCACTTT | CASSLGRVNSPLHF
TRBJ2-7 | TRBV2 | NA | NA | TGTGCCAGCAGTGAAAGAGGACAGAGCTCCTACGAGCAGTACTTC | CASSERGQSSYEQYF
TRBJ1-1 | TRBV19 | NA | NA | TGTGCCAGTAGTGTATCAGGCAGCCGCACTGAAGCTTTCTTT | CASSVSGSRTEAFF
TRBJ1-3 | TRBV2 | TRBD1 | once | TGTGCCAGCAGCCGAGGGACAGTTGGAAACACCATATATTTT | CASSRGTVGNTIYF
TRBJ2-7 | TRBV11-2 | NA | NA | TGTGCCAGCAGCTTAGGCGAAGGAGCCCGCGAGCAGTACTTC | CASSLGEGAREQYF
TRBJ2-2 | TRBV5-4 | NA | NA | TGTGCCAGCAGCGACCGACAGAACACCGGGGAGCTGTTTTTT | CASSDRQNTGELFF
TRBJ2-5 | TRBV7-6 | NA | NA | TGTGCCAGCAGCTTGGGTGTGGGGGCTGACCAAGAGACCCAGTACTTC | CASSLGVGADQETQYF
TRBJ2-2 | TRBV6-4 | NA | NA | TGTGCCAGCATGGGGACACCGAACACCGGGGAGCTGTTTTTT | CASMGTPNTGELFF
TRBJ1-5 | TRBV6-5 | NA | once | TGTGCCAGCAGTCCGACAGAAGTTAGCAATCAGCCCCAGCATTTT | CASSPTEVSNQPQHF
TRBJ1-5 | TRBV6-5 | NA | NA | TGTGCCAGCAGGACAGATCAGCCCCAGCATTTT | CASRTDQPQHF
TRBJ1-2 | TRBV11-3 | NA | once | TGTGCCAGCAGCTTAGATCGGGGGTTCGGGTATGGCTACACCTTC | CASSLDRGFGYGYTF
TRBJ1-2 | TRBV6-1 | NA | few | TGTGCCAGCAGTGATGGGAGGGGAACTTTGGATGGCTACACCTTC | CASSDGRGTLDGYTF
TRBJ2-5 | TRBV5-4 | TRBD2 | NA | TGTGCCAGCAGCTCATTCACAGCGGGACAAGAGACCCAGTACTTC | CASSSFTAGQETQYF
TRBJ1-4 | TRBV18 | NA | NA | TGTGCCAGCTCACCAGTGGCAGGCTCAACTAATGAAAAACTGTTTTTT | CASSPVAGSTNEKLFF
TRBJ1-5 | TRBV5-1 | NA | NA | TGCGCCAGCAGCCCGGTAGATCCGGACATCGTATATAGCAATCAGCCCCAGCATTTT | CASSPVDPDIVYSNQPQHF
TRBJ2-1 | TRBV6-5 | NA | NA | TGTGCCAGCAGGTTAATCAATGAGCAGTTCTTC | CASRLINEQFF
TRBJ2-1 | TRBV18 | NA | NA | TGTGCCAGCTCACCAGGCTCAGACTACAATGAGCAGTTCTTC | CASSPGSDYNEQFF